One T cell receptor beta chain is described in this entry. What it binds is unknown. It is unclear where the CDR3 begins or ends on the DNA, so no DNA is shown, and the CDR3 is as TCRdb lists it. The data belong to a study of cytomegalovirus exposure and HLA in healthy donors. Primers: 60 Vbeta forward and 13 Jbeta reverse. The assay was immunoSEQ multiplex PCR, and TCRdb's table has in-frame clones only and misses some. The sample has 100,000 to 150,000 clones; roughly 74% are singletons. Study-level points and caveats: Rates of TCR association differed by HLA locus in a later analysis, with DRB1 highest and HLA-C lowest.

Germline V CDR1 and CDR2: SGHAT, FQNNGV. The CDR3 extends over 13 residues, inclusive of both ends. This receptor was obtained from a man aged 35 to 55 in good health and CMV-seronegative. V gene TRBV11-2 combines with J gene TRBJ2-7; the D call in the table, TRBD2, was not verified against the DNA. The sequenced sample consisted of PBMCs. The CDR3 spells CASSLWVGGGSDF.